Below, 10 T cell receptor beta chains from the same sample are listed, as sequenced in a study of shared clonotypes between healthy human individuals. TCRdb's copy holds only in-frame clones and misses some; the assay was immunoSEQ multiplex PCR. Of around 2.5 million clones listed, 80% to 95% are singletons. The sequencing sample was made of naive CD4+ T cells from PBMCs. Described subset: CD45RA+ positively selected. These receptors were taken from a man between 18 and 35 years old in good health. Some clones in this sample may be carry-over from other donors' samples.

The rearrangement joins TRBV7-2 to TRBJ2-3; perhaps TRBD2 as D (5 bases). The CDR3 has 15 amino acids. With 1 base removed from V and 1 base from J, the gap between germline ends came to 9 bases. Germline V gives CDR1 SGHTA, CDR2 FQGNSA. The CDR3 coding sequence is TGTGCCAGCAGCTTAGGGGCGGGTCGCACAGATACGCAGTATTTT. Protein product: CASSLGAGRTDTQYF.

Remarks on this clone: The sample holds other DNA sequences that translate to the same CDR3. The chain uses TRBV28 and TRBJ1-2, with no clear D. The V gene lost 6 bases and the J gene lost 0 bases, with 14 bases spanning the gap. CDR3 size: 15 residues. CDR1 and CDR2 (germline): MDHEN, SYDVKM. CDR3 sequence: CASRVPGRTNYGYTF. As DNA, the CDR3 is TGTGCCAGCAGGGTCCCTGGCAGGACTAACTATGGCTACACCTTC.

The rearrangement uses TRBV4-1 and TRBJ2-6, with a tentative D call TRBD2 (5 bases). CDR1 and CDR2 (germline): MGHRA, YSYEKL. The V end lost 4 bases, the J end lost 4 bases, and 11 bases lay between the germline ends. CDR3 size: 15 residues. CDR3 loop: CASSPSGSGANVLTF. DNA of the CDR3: TGCGCCAGCAGCCCCTCGGGGTCCGGGGCCAACGTCCTGACTTTC.

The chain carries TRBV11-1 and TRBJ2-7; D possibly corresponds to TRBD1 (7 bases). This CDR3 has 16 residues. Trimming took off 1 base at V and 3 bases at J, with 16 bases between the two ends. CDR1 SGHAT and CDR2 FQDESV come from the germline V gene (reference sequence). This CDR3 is CASSLGGGTVFYEQYF. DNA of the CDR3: TGTGCCAGCAGCTTAGGGGGCGGGACAGTGTTCTACGAGCAGTACTTC.

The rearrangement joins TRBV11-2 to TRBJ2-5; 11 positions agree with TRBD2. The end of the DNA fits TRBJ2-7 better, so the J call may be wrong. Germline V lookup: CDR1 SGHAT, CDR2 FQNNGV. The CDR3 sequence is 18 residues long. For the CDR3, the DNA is TGTGCCAGCAGCTCCCGCCCTATGGGTAGCGGGAGGGACTACGAGCAGTACTTC. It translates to CASSSRPMGSGRDYEQYF.

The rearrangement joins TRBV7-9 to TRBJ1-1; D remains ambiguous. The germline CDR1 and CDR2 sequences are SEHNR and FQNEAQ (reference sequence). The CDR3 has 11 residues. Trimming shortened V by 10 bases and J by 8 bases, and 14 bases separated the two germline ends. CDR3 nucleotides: TGTGCCACCCTAGACCCTGTGGAAGCTTTCTTT. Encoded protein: CATLDPVEAFF.

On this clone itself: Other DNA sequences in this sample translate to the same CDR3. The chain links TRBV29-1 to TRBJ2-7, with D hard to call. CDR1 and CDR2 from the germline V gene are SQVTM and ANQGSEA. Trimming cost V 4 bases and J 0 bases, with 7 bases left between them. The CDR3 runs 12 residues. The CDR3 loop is CSVGPDSYEQYF. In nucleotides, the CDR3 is TGCAGCGTTGGGCCGGACTCCTACGAGCAGTACTTC.

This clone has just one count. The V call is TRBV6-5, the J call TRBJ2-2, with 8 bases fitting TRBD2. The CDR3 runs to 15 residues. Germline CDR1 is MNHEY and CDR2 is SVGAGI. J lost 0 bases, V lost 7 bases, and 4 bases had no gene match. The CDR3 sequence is CASIRGGANTGELFF. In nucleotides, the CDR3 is TGTGCCAGCATCCGGGGGGGCGCGAACACCGGGGAGCTGTTTTTT.

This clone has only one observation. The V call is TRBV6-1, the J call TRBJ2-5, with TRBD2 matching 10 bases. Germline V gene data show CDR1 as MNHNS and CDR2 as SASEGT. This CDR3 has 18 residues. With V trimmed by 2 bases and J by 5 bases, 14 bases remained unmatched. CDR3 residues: CASSEPGASGRSRETQYF. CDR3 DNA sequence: TGTGCCAGCAGTGAACCTGGGGCTAGCGGGAGATCGAGGGAGACCCAGTACTTC.

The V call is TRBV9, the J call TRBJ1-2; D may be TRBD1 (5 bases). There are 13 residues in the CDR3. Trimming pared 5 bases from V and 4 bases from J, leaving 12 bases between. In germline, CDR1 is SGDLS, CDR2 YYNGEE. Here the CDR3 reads CASSPDTTYGYTF. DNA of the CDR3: TGTGCCAGCAGTCCGGACACTACCTATGGCTACACCTTC. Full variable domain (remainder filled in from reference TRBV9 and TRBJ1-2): DSGVTQTPKHLITATGQRVTLRCSPRSGDLSVYWYQQSLDQGLQFLIQYYNGEERAKGNILERFSAQQFPDLHSELNLSSLELGDSALYFCASSPDTTYGYTFGSGTRLTVV.